This T cell receptor (beta chain) was recorded in a study of somatic mutations in cytotoxic T cells in rheumatoid arthritis. This CDR3 is built from 14 residues. The germline V gene has CDR1 LNHDA and CDR2 SQIVND (reference sequence). V shed 5 bases, J shed 1 base, and the junction held 3 bases outside the gene matches. Some clones are missing from TCRdb's copy, which holds only in-frame ones; the method was immunoSEQ multiplex PCR. The table includes about 10,000 clones, 90% to 95% detected once. This rearrangement joins TRBV19 to TRBJ1-1, with TRBD1 matching over 8 bases. This clonotype originated in a woman aged 18-29 years with rheumatoid arthritis. Sequencing input: CD8+ T cells sorted from blood. In nucleotides, the CDR3 is TGTGCCAGTAGTGCTGGACAGGGGAACACTGAAGCTTTCTTT. Its translation is CASSAGQGNTEAFF.